What follows are 10 T cell receptor beta chains derived from one specimen sequenced in a study of shared clonotypes between healthy human individuals (TCRdb year 2020). Library generation was performed with the immunoSEQ multiplex PCR assay. This immuneACCESS table, as held by TCRdb, lists in-frame sequences with V and J called but not all clones. Of the missing ones, under half trace to an unresolved V gene in checked studies; the others have no known cause. The sample table lists 1 million to 1.2 million clones, approximately 80% of them with a count of one. 0.89% of the sample belongs to the ten largest clones. Sample: memory CD4+ T cells from PBMCs. The sample's cell subset or site label is to be understood as: CD45RA-negative fraction. These TCRs come from a man between 18 and 29 years old in good health. Some clones in this sample may be carry-over from other donors' samples.

CDR3 amino acids: CASSLWGSYEEQYF. The CDR3 DNA reads TGTGCCAGCAGCCTTTGGGGTTCGTACGAGGAGCAGTACTTC. The chain joins TRBV7-2 to TRBJ2-5; D is unresolved. This CDR3 comprises 14 residues. V shed 5 bases and J shed 11 bases, with 21 bases lying between them. The germline V gene encodes CDR1 SGHTA and CDR2 FQGNSA.

The chain is built from TRBV18 and TRBJ2-2, with D perhaps TRBD2 (6 bases). V lost 4 bases and J 7 bases, leaving 19 bases between the germline ends. This CDR3 contains 16 residues. Germline CDR1 and CDR2: KGHSH and LQKENI. CDR3 nucleotides: TGTGCCAGCTCACTCGGACTACCTACGGGTAACGGGGAGCTGTTTTTT. Its translation: CASSLGLPTGNGELFF.

The rearrangement links TRBV7-2 to TRBJ2-2, with D unclear. This CDR3 has 12 amino acids. From germline, CDR1 is SGHTA and CDR2 FQGNSA. V was cut by 5 bases and J by 7 bases, with 8 bases left in between. The CDR3 is CASSPSIGELFF. CDR3 DNA sequence: TGTGCCAGCAGCCCCTCGATCGGGGAGCTGTTTTTT. Full variable domain (remainder filled in from reference TRBV7-2 and TRBJ2-2): GAGVSQSPSNKVTEKGKDVELRCDPISGHTALYWYRQSLGQGLEFLIYFQGNSAPDKSGLPSDRFSAERTGGSVSTLTIQRTQQEDSAVYLCASSPSIGELFFGEGSRLTVL.

Many counts were recorded for this clone. The rearrangement links TRBV29-1 to TRBJ1-1, with D unresolved. From germline, CDR1 is SQVTM and CDR2 ANQGSEA. The CDR3 sequence is 13 residues long. The V end lost 7 bases, the J end lost 8 bases, and 20 bases lay between the germline ends. For the CDR3, the DNA is TGCAGCGCCCGACGAGAGGACGGAGTAGAAGCTTTCTTT. Translating gives CSARREDGVEAFF. The entire variable domain, with the rest obtained from reference TRBV29-1 and TRBJ1-1, is as follows: SAVISQKPSRDICQRGTSLTIQCQVDSQVTMMFWYRQQPGQSLTLIATANQGSEATYESGFVIDKFPISRPNLTFSTLTVSNMSPEDSSIYLCSARREDGVEAFFGQGTRLTVV.

This chain uses TRBV28 with TRBJ2-1; 8 nucleotides match TRBD2. The CDR3 sequence is 15 residues long. The trim removed 6 bases at V and 7 bases at J, leaving 11 bases unmatched. Per germline, CDR1 MDHEN and CDR2 SYDVKM. The CDR3 is CASRGMGLDDNEQFF. The CDR3 nucleotides read TGTGCCAGCAGGGGAATGGGACTAGACGATAATGAGCAGTTCTTC.

This clone was seen only once. The V call is TRBV5-1, the J call TRBJ2-1, with D unclear. Per the germline V gene, CDR1 is SGHRS and CDR2 is YFSETQ. V lost 6 bases and J lost 8, with 15 bases in between. The CDR3 sequence is 13 residues long. CDR3 region: CASTPLVGDEQFF. The CDR3 DNA sequence: TGCGCCAGCACCCCTTTGGTTGGGGATGAGCAGTTCTTC.

V and J are TRBV5-6 and TRBJ1-1; D remains unclear. The CDR3 has 12 amino acids. The germline CDR1 and CDR2 sequences are SGHDT and YYEEEE. The V gene lost 2 bases and the J gene lost 1 base, with 3 bases spanning the gap. CDR3 bases: TGTGCCAGCAGCTTCTGGAACACTGAAGCTTTCTTT. Its translation: CASSFWNTEAFF.

The chain uses TRBV18 and TRBJ2-1; 10 bases line up with TRBD2. This CDR3 spans 16 amino acids. The V segment lost 0 bases and the J segment 4 bases; nucleotides outside the gene matches: 3. CDR1 is KGHSH and CDR2 is LQKENI in the germline V gene. The CDR3 nucleotides are TGTGCCAGCTCACCACCTGGGACTAGCGCTTACAATGAGCAGTTCTTC. Protein sequence: CASSPPGTSAYNEQFF.

This chain uses TRBV5-1 with TRBJ2-5; D is uncertain. The germline CDR1 and CDR2 sequences are SGHRS and YFSETQ. CDR3 length: 12 amino acids. V lost 3 bases, J lost 1 base, and 4 bases lay in between. The DNA of the CDR3 is TGCGCCAGCAGCTGGTTCCAAGAGACCCAGTACTTC. It translates to CASSWFQETQYF.

This chain connects TRBV6-6 to TRBJ1-2; D is uncertain. The CDR3 runs to 13 residues. Trimming removed 0 bases from V and 4 bases from J, with 6 bases in between. Germline values: CDR1 MNHNY, CDR2 SVGAGI (reference sequence). CDR3 DNA sequence: TGTGCCAGCAGTTACTCGGCCGGCTATGGCTACACCTTC. Its translation is CASSYSAGYGYTF.